This paragraph reports one TCR beta chain. Its antigen is unknown. Alongside a J-beta primer mix, a sample-barcoded 5' primer served in a second PCR lasting roughly 7 to 11 cycles. The template-switch adaptor, which had 12 random nucleotides, put a tag on each cDNA molecule. The yield of each sample was at least 3 million CDR3-containing paired-end reads. One entry per CDR3 protein results from TCRdb running MiXCR on the 5' RACE reads. In the table there are roughly 800,000 distinct CDR3 sequences, 58% of which are singletons. The sample originates from a study of blood T cells in healthy people across ages. General study results and limits: Per million T cells, the diversity of TCR beta decreased roughly linearly as age advanced.

The V segment lost 4 bases and the J segment 3 bases; nucleotides outside the gene matches: 6. Germline V gene data show CDR1 as SGHKS and CDR2 as YYEKEE (reference sequence). CDR3 length: 14 amino acids. The receptor was isolated from a man aged 30 to 45 in good health. The material sequenced was blood. This sequence joins TRBV5-5 and TRBJ1-2; TRBD1 aligns across 7 bases. The CDR3, as DNA: TGTGCCAGCAGCCCGACAGGGTTCGACTATGGCTACACCTTC. Amino acid sequence: CASSPTGFDYGYTF.